The next 2 T cell receptor beta chains were all read from a single sample in a study of T cell repertoires in ileal Crohn's disease. Sequenced by immunoSEQ multiplex PCR; TCRdb stores in-frame clones only, minus some. The sample holds 12,000 or so clones, about 81% seen once. Time point given: neoterminal ileum biopsy at postoperative endoscopy, about 6 months after surgery. Sequenced sample: ileal tissue. Receptors originate from an adult with Crohn's disease.

This clone was recorded once. V is TRBV9 and J is TRBJ2-7, with TRBD1 identical over 7 bases. There are 16 residues in the CDR3. Per the germline V gene, CDR1 is SGDLS and CDR2 is YYNGEE. V gave up 5 bases and J gave up 3 bases; unmatched junction bases: 14. The CDR3 protein is CASSASSGTEVYEQYF. The CDR3 coding sequence is TGTGCCAGCAGTGCTAGTTCCGGGACAGAAGTCTACGAGCAGTACTTC.

The genes are TRBV18 and TRBJ2-3; TRBD1 agrees at 8 bases. CDR1 is KGHSH, CDR2 LQKENI, per germline. After removal of 3 bases from V and 4 bases from J, the junction contained 9 bases not matched to a gene. The CDR3 sequence is 16 residues long. CDR3 DNA sequence: TGTGCCAGCTCACCCCGGACAGGGTTCACATCAGATACGCAGTATTTT. Its translation is CASSPRTGFTSDTQYF.